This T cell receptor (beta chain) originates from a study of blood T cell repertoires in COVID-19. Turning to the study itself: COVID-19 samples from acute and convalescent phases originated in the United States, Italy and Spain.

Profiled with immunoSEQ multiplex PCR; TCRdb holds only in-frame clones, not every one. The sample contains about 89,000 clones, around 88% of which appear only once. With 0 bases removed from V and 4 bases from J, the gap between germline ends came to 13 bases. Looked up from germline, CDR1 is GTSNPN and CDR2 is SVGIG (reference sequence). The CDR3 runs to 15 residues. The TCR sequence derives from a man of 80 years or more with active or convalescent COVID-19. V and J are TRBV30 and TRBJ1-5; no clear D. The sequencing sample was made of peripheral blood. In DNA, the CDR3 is TGTGCCTGGAGTGTAACGGAACTACTTAATCAGCCCCAGCATTTT. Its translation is CAWSVTELLNQPQHF.